The clone carrying this TCR beta chain was picked up many times. Per the study methods: Researchers report that nucleated cell counts were estimated from reference gene primer amplification. TCRdb's table, derived via immunoSEQ multiplex PCR, lists solely in-frame clones and lacks some. The V and J calls and clone size come from that table; D and trimming were worked out from the DNA. This sample has over 55,000 clones, with around three quarters found just once. The CDR3 runs 13 residues. Germline CDR1 is SGHNT and CDR2 is YYREEE (reference sequence). After removal of 3 bases from V and 4 bases from J, the junction contained 4 bases not matched to a gene. The data belong to a study of blood T cell repertoires in COVID-19.

The chain combines TRBV5-4 with TRBJ2-7; 7 bases align to TRBD1. The TCR sequence derives from a woman in her 70s with acute or convalescent COVID-19. The sample was peripheral blood. CDR3: CASSSGQRYEQYF. The CDR3 region has the DNA TGTGCCAGCAGCTCGGGACAGAGATACGAGCAGTACTTC.